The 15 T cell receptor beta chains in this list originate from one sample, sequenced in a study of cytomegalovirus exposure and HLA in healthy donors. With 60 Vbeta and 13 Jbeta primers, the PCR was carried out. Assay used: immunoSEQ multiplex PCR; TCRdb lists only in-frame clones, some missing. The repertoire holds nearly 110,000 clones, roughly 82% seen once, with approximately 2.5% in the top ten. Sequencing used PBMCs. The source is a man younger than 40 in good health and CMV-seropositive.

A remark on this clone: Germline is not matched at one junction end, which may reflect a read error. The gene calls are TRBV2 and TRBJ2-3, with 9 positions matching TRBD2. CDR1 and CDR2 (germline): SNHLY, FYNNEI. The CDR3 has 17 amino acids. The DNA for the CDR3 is TGTGCCGGCAGCGGGGAGACACAAGCGGGGGGCCCAGATACGCAGTATTTT. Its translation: CAGSGETQAGGPDTQYF.

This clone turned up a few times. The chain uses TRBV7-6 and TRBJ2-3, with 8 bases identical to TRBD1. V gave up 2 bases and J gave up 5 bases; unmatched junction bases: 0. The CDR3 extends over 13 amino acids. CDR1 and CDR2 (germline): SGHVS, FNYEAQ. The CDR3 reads CASSLTGGDTQYF. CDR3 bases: TGTGCCAGCAGCTTAACAGGGGGAGATACGCAGTATTTT.

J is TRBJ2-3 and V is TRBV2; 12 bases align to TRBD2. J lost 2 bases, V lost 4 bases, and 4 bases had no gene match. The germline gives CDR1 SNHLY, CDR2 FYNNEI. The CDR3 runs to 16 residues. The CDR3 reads CASSVGLAGFTDTQYF. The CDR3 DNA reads TGTGCCAGCAGTGTCGGACTAGCGGGGTTCACAGATACGCAGTATTTT.

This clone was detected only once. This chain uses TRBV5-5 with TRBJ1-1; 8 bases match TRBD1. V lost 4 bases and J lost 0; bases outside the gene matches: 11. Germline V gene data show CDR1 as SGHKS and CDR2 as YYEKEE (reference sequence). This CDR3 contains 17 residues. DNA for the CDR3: TGTGCCAGCAGCAGGGAGACAGGGGCCCTAATGAACACTGAAGCTTTCTTT. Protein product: CASSRETGALMNTEAFF.

CDR3 residues: CASRLQGVVYGYTF. The CDR3 nucleotides read TGTGCCAGCAGATTACAGGGGGTGGTCTATGGCTACACCTTC. The V gene is TRBV6-5, the J gene TRBJ1-2; 8 nucleotides line up with TRBD1. Germline V gene lookup returns CDR1 MNHEY and CDR2 SVGAGI. The length of the CDR3 is 14 residues. Trimming cost V 6 bases and J 4 bases; bases outside gene matches: 7.

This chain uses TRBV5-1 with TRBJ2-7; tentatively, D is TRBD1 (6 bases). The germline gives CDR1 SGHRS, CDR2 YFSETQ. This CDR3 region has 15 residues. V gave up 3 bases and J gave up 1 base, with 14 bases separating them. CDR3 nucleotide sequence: TGCGCCAGCAGCTCACCCTTGGACAGTTCCTACGAGCAGTACTTC. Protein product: CASSSPLDSSYEQYF.

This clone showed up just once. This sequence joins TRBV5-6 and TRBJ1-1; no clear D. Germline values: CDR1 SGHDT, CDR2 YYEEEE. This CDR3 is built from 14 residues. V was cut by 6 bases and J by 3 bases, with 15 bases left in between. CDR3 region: CASISSGFYTEAFF. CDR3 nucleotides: TGTGCCAGCATCTCCTCGGGGTTTTACACTGAAGCTTTCTTT.

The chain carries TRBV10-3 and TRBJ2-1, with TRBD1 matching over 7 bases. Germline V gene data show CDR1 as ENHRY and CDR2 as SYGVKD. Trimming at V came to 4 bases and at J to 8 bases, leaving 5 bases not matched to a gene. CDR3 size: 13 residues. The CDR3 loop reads CAISGQGTDEQFF. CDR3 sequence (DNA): TGTGCCATCAGTGGACAGGGTACAGATGAGCAGTTCTTC.

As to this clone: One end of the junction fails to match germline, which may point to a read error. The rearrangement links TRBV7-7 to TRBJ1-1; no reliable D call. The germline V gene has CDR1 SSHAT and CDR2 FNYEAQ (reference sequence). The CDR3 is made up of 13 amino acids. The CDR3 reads CASSLVDPGEAFF. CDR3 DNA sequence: TGTGCTAGCAGCTTGGTAGATCCCGGTGAAGCTTTCTTT.

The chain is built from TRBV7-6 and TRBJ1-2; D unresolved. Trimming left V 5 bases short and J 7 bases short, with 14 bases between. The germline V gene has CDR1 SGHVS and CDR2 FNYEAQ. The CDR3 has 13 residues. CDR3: CASSRDGRGGYTF. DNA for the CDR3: TGTGCCAGCAGCCGGGATGGCCGCGGTGGCTACACCTTC.

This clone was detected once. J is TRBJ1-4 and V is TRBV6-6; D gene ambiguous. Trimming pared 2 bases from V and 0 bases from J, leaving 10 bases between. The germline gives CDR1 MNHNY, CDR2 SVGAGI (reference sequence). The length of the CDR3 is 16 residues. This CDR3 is CASSYGGFATNEKLFF. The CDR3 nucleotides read TGTGCCAGCAGTTACGGAGGGTTTGCAACTAATGAAAAACTGTTTTTT.

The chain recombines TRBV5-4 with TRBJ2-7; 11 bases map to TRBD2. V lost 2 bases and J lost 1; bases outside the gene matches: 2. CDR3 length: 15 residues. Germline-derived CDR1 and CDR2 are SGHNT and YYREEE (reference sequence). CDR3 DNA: TGTGCCAGCAGCTTCGGGACTAGCGGATCCTACGAGCAGTACTTC. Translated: CASSFGTSGSYEQYF.

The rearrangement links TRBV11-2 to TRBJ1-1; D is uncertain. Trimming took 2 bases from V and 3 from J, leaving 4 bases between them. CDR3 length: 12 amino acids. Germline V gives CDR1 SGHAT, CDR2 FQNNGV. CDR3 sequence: CASSLQYTEAFF. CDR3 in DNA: TGTGCCAGCAGCTTACAGTACACTGAAGCTTTCTTT.

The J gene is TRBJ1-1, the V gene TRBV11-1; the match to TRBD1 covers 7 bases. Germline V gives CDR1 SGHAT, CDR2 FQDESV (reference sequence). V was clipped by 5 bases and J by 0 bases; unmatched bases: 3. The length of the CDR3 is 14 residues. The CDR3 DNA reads TGTGCCAGCAGCGTGGGACAGCTGAACACTGAAGCTTTCTTT. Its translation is CASSVGQLNTEAFF. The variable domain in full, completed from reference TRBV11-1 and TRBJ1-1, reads EAEVAQSPRYKITEKSQAVAFWCDPISGHATLYWYRQILGQGPELLVQFQDESVVDDSQLPKDRFSAERLKGVDSTLKIQPAELGDSAMYLCASSVGQLNTEAFFGQGTRLTVV.

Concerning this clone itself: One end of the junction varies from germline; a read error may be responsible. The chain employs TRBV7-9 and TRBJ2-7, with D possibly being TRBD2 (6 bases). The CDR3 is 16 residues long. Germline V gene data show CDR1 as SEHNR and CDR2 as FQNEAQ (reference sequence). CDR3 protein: CSSSLVRGADKYEQYF. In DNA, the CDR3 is TGTTCCAGCAGCTTAGTACGCGGGGCCGATAAATACGAGCAGTACTTC.